The 18 T cell receptor beta chains reported below all come from one sample, sequenced in a study of beta chain features in type 1 diabetes. Sequencing targeted expressed TCRB transcripts, as all isolated RNA had been reverse transcribed. Using immunoSEQ multiplex PCR, the repertoire was profiled, and TCRdb retains in-frame clones only, with some absent. The sample carries about 350,000 clones, 15% to 20% recorded once. Sequencing input: naive CD4+ T cells from blood. The receptors stem from a woman between 18 and 29 years old in good health.

This rearrangement joins TRBV29-1 to TRBJ2-7; 7 bases line up with TRBD2. This CDR3 region has 12 residues. J was trimmed by 2 bases and V by 4 bases; bases with no gene match: 2. The V gene's germline CDR1 is SQVTM and CDR2 ANQGSEA. The chain's CDR3 is CSVGEGPYEQYF. The DNA of the CDR3 is TGCAGCGTTGGGGAGGGCCCCTACGAGCAGTACTTC.

The V gene is TRBV4-2, the J gene TRBJ2-2, with D possibly matching TRBD2 (6 bases). Deletions cut 4 bases from V and 6 bases from J, with 12 bases between. The germline gives CDR1 LGHNA, CDR2 YNFKEQ. CDR3 size: 14 residues. CDR3 sequence: CASSPTSHPGELFF. Written as DNA, the CDR3 is TGTGCCAGCAGCCCGACTAGTCACCCCGGGGAGCTGTTTTTT.

Concerning this clone: The identical CDR3 is also encoded by other nucleotide sequences in the sample. J is TRBJ1-5 and V is TRBV5-1; a possible D gene is TRBD1 (6 bases). Trimming removed 2 bases at V and 4 bases at J, with 7 bases between. The CDR3 consists of 13 residues. CDR1 is SGHRS, CDR2 YFSETQ, per germline. CDR3: CASSLTGNQPQHF. The CDR3 DNA follows: TGCGCCAGCAGCTTAACAGGGAATCAGCCCCAGCATTTT.

This clone has more than one count but fewer than ten. This chain links TRBV6-5 with TRBJ2-2; D possibly corresponds to TRBD2 (6 bases). The CDR3 covers 15 residues. Germline V lookup: CDR1 MNHEY, CDR2 SVGAGI. V lost 5 bases, J lost 1 base, and 11 bases lay in between. The CDR3 DNA follows: TGTGCCAGCAGTCTAGCGTCACAGAACACCGGGGAGCTGTTTTTT. It yields the protein CASSLASQNTGELFF.

This clone was detected a few times. This rearrangement joins TRBV5-1 to TRBJ2-7; the match to TRBD2 covers 14 bases. The CDR3 is made up of 18 amino acids. CDR1 is SGHRS, CDR2 YFSETQ, per germline. The V and J ends lost 5 bases and 2 bases, in that order; junction bases with no gene match: 12. CDR3 bases: TGCGCCAGCAGTCCGCCGGGGACTAGCGGGAGAGGTGCCTACGAGCAGTACTTC. Its protein product is CASSPPGTSGRGAYEQYF.

This clone was seen only once. The gene calls are TRBV28 and TRBJ1-2, with unresolved D. This CDR3 contains 11 residues. V lost 7 bases and J 0 bases, leaving 3 bases between the germline ends. Germline CDR1 and CDR2: MDHEN and SYDVKM. This CDR3 reads CASNTNYGYTF. CDR3 nucleotide sequence: TGTGCCAGCAACACTAACTATGGCTACACCTTC.

The genes are TRBV29-1 and TRBJ2-5, with TRBD2 as a possible D gene (6 bases). V lost 6 bases, J lost 2 bases, and 13 bases lay in between. Germline V gene sequence: CDR1 SQVTM, CDR2 ANQGSEA. The length of the CDR3 is 13 residues. The CDR3 reads CSVWLGGQETQYF. The DNA for the CDR3 is TGCAGCGTATGGTTGGGGGGACAAGAGACCCAGTACTTC. Complete variable domain (other parts from reference TRBV29-1 and TRBJ2-5): SAVISQKPSRDICQRGTSLTIQCQVDSQVTMMFWYRQQPGQSLTLIATANQGSEATYESGFVIDKFPISRPNLTFSTLTVSNMSPEDSSIYLCSVWLGGQETQYFGPGTRLLVL.

This clone has a handful of counts. The rearrangement uses TRBV30 and TRBJ2-7; TRBD2 is a possible D gene (5 bases). There are 14 residues in the CDR3. Between the trimmed V and J ends, which lost 1 base and 1 base, there was a span of 11 bases. Germline values: CDR1 GTSNPN, CDR2 SVGIG (reference sequence). The CDR3 DNA sequence: TGTGCCTGGAGTGAGGCGCGACTATCCTACGAGCAGTACTTC. This encodes CAWSEARLSYEQYF.

V and J are TRBV19 and TRBJ2-4, with 7 nucleotides matching TRBD2. Germline trimming cut 5 bases from V and 0 bases from J; bases unmatched to any gene: 4. Germline V gives CDR1 LNHDA, CDR2 SQIVND (reference sequence). The CDR3 runs 15 residues. The CDR3 region is CASSRGGAAKNIQYF. The CDR3 coding sequence is TGTGCCAGTAGTCGCGGGGGAGCAGCCAAAAACATTCAGTACTTC.

This clone occurred a few times. The gene calls are TRBV28 and TRBJ1-2, with TRBD1 identical over 11 bases. From germline, CDR1 is MDHEN and CDR2 SYDVKM. The CDR3 extends over 18 amino acids. The trim removed 4 bases at V and 4 bases at J, leaving 14 bases unmatched. CDR3 sequence: CASSSIGQGALGGYGYTF. Here the CDR3 DNA reads TGTGCCAGCAGTTCGATTGGACAGGGGGCGTTGGGTGGCTATGGCTACACCTTC.

V is TRBV6-6 and J is TRBJ2-1; 9 bases map to TRBD1. V dropped 4 bases and J dropped 5; count of bases not matched to a gene: 0. Germline lookup yields CDR1 MNHNY and CDR2 SVGAGI (reference sequence). There are 13 residues in the CDR3. The CDR3 region has the DNA TGTGCCAGCAGTTGGGACAGGGACAATGAGCAGTTCTTC. It yields the protein CASSWDRDNEQFF.

This clone was picked up a small number of times. V and J are TRBV7-2 and TRBJ2-5; TRBD2 matches 7 bases. The CDR3 covers 12 residues. Germline V gene data show CDR1 as SGHTA and CDR2 as FQGNSA. After removal of 1 base from V and 7 bases from J, the junction contained 0 bases not matched to a gene. The CDR3, as DNA: TGTGCCAGCAGCTTAGAGCGGGGGACCCAGTACTTC. It is translated as CASSLERGTQYF.

This rearrangement joins TRBV4-1 to TRBJ1-2; possibly TRBD1 for D (5 bases). The germline gives CDR1 MGHRA, CDR2 YSYEKL. Trimming took 4 bases from V and 4 from J, leaving 16 bases between them. This CDR3 is 15 amino acids long. The CDR3 nucleotides read TGCGCCAGCAGCCCCCAAGTGGGGGGGAGCTATGGCTACACCTTC. Translating gives CASSPQVGGSYGYTF.

This clone was observed a few times. The rearrangement links TRBV7-9 to TRBJ1-5; D ambiguous. CDR1 is SEHNR, CDR2 FQNEAQ, per germline (reference sequence). V lost 2 bases and J lost 4, with 6 bases in between. The CDR3 has 13 amino acids. The DNA for the CDR3 is TGTGCCAGCAGCTTAAGCGTGAATCAGCCCCAGCATTTT. This codes for CASSLSVNQPQHF.

The chain uses TRBV5-6 and TRBJ2-7, with 10 bases matching TRBD2. The V segment lost 4 bases and the J segment 3 bases; nucleotides outside the gene matches: 7. Germline values: CDR1 SGHDT, CDR2 YYEEEE. The CDR3 extends over 15 amino acids. CDR3 sequence: CASSPLAGAGYEQYF. The CDR3 nucleotides read TGTGCCAGCAGCCCTCTAGCGGGAGCAGGCTACGAGCAGTACTTC. The complete variable domain, with remaining parts taken from reference TRBV5-6 and TRBJ2-7, reads DAGVTQSPTHLIKTRGQQVTLRCSPKSGHDTVSWYQQALGQGPQFIFQYYEEEERQRGNFPDRFSGHQFPNYSSELNVNALLLGDSALYLCASSPLAGAGYEQYFGPGTRLTVT.

This clone has a handful of counts. The J gene is TRBJ1-1, the V gene TRBV19, with D uncertain. The CDR3 has 13 amino acids. The germline CDR1 and CDR2 sequences are LNHDA and SQIVND (reference sequence). Trimming left V 9 bases short and J 1 base short, with 12 bases between. The CDR3 here is CASREGWNTEAFF. The CDR3 bases are TGTGCCAGCCGTGAGGGCTGGAACACTGAAGCTTTCTTT. Using reference TRBV19 and TRBJ1-1 for the parts outside the CDR3, the full variable domain is DGGITQSPKYLFRKEGQNVTLSCEQNLNHDAMYWYRQDPGQGLRLIYYSQIVNDFQKGDIAEGYSVSREKKESFPLTVTSAQKNPTAFYLCASREGWNTEAFFGQGTRLTVV.

The chain couples TRBV5-1 to TRBJ2-7, with 10 bases identical to TRBD1. The CDR3 has 16 amino acids. V gave up 0 bases and J gave up 3 bases; unmatched junction bases: 6. Germline V gene lookup returns CDR1 SGHRS and CDR2 YFSETQ. The CDR3 loop reads CASSLAGDRGLYEQYF. The CDR3 nucleotides are TGCGCCAGCAGCTTGGCCGGAGACAGGGGGCTCTACGAGCAGTACTTC.

In its sample, this clone was seen a few times. The chain has TRBV5-4 and TRBJ2-3, with D tentatively TRBD1 (6 bases). V lost 7 bases and J 1 base, leaving 7 bases between the germline ends. The germline V gene has CDR1 SGHNT and CDR2 YYREEE (reference sequence). The CDR3 has 12 amino acids. This CDR3 reads CASGGGTDTQYF. CDR3 coding DNA: TGTGCCAGCGGGGGCGGCACAGATACGCAGTATTTT. The variable domain in full, completed from reference TRBV5-4 and TRBJ2-3, reads ETGVTQSPTHLIKTRGQQVTLRCSSQSGHNTVSWYQQALGQGPQFIFQYYREEENGRGNFPPRFSGLQFPNYSSELNVNALELDDSALYLCASGGGTDTQYFGPGTRLTVL.